This T cell receptor (beta chain) came from a study of human T cells and chemical hapten exposure. The overall study: The scalp of each patient received a weekly diphenylcyclopropenone dose for the full roughly 24-week study.

The time point is: pre-sensitization, week 0. Sample treatment: therapeutic diphenylcyclopropenone sensitization with weekly scalp DPC. This CDR3 spans 11 amino acids. Germline CDR1 reads SNHLY; CDR2 reads FYNNEI. After removal of 8 bases from V and 6 bases from J, the junction contained 3 bases not matched to a gene. Individual cDNA molecules in this library carried unique molecular identifiers. TCRdb reanalysed the RACE reads using MiXCR and keeps one entry per CDR3 protein. The sample holds some 360,000 distinct CDR3 sequences, approximately 5% seen once. The V call is TRBV2, the J call TRBJ1-2, with TRBD1 matching over 7 bases. This specimen was whole blood, taken in connection with sensitization to the hapten diphenylcyclopropenone (DPC). The receptor was isolated from a woman between 45 and 65 years old with alopecia areata. Some clones in this sample may be carry-over from other donors' samples. CDR3 sequence (DNA): TGTGCCAGCGGGACAGTAGATGGCTACACCTTC. Protein sequence: CASGTVDGYTF. The full variable domain, its missing parts supplied by reference TRBV2 and TRBJ1-2, is EPEVTQTPSHQVTQMGQEVILRCVPISNHLYFYWYRQILGQKVEFLVSFYNNEISEKSEIFDDQFSVERPDGSNFTLKIRSTKLEDSAMYFCASGTVDGYTFGSGTRLTVV.